The 28 T cell receptor beta chains presented below share a single source sample, sequenced in a study of blood T cell repertoires in COVID-19. Method: immunoSEQ multiplex PCR; TCRdb's copy keeps in-frame clones and lacks some. The table has 350,000 to 450,000 clones, around 87% seen once. Sequencing was done on a sample of peripheral blood. Receptor source: a woman aged 55-69 years with COVID-19, enrolled during active disease.

This chain joins TRBV28 and TRBJ1-3; 7 bases are a match to TRBD1. The CDR3 is made up of 14 amino acids. The V gene end was trimmed by 6 bases and the J gene end by 4 bases; junction bases not matched to a gene: 6. The germline CDR1 and CDR2 sequences are MDHEN and SYDVKM. CDR3 sequence (DNA): TGTGCCAGCAGCTCGGGACAGACAGGAAACACCATATATTTT. This encodes CASSSGQTGNTIYF.

This chain's CDR3 is CASSVESMNTEAFF. CDR3 sequence (DNA): TGTGCCAGCAGCGTAGAGTCTATGAACACTGAAGCTTTCTTT. The chain is built from TRBV9 and TRBJ1-1; D not resolved. The germline gives CDR1 SGDLS, CDR2 YYNGEE. V gave up 0 bases and J gave up 0 bases, with 6 bases separating them. The CDR3 runs 14 residues.

V usage is TRBV2 and J usage is TRBJ2-5; TRBD2 is a possible D gene (6 bases). Germline CDR1 SNHLY, CDR2 FYNNEI. CDR3 length: 13 residues. Trimming removed 4 bases at V and 3 bases at J, with 9 bases between. The chain's CDR3 is CASSAGEEETQYF. The CDR3 nucleotides are TGTGCCAGCAGTGCTGGGGAGGAAGAGACCCAGTACTTC. Combining the CDR3 with reference TRBV2 and TRBJ2-5 gives the whole variable domain EPEVTQTPSHQVTQMGQEVILRCVPISNHLYFYWYRQILGQKVEFLVSFYNNEISEKSEIFDDQFSVERPDGSNFTLKIRSTKLEDSAMYFCASSAGEEETQYFGPGTRLLVL.

The chain has TRBV27 and TRBJ2-3, with a possible D match to TRBD1 (5 bases). Germline values: CDR1 MNHEY, CDR2 SMNVEV (reference sequence). The CDR3 runs 14 residues. V was pared by 3 bases and J by 0 bases, with 7 bases between. CDR3 sequence reads: CASSLPGSTDTQYF. For the CDR3, the DNA is TGTGCCAGCAGTTTGCCAGGGAGCACAGATACGCAGTATTTT.

The V and J genes are TRBV28 and TRBJ1-2; D call uncertain. The CDR3 totals 12 residues. Trimming took off 1 base at V and 8 bases at J, with 8 bases between the two ends. The germline V gene has CDR1 MDHEN and CDR2 SYDVKM. The CDR3 coding sequence is TGTGCCAGCAGTTTATCCGGGGAAGGCTACACCTTC. Its protein is CASSLSGEGYTF.

The V gene is TRBV18, the J gene TRBJ1-3; possibly TRBD1 for D (6 bases). The CDR3 has 15 amino acids. V lost 3 bases, J lost 7 bases, and 16 bases lay in between. From germline, CDR1 is KGHSH and CDR2 LQKENI. CDR3 in amino acids: CASSPAGGVLNTIYF. The CDR3 DNA is TGTGCCAGCTCACCGGCGGGGGGCGTATTGAACACCATATATTTT. Filled out from reference TRBV18 and TRBJ1-3, the complete variable domain reads NAGVMQNPRHLVRRRGQEARLRCSPMKGHSHVYWYRQLPEEGLKFMVYLQKENIIDESGMPKERFSAEFPKEGPSILRIQQVVRGDSAAYFCASSPAGGVLNTIYFGEGSWLTVV.

The chain recombines TRBV5-8 with TRBJ1-5, with 7 nucleotides matching TRBD1. With V trimmed by 5 bases and J by 7 bases, 9 bases remained unmatched. The CDR3 runs to 14 residues. Germline V gene lookup returns CDR1 SGHTS and CDR2 YDEGEE. The CDR3 nucleotides are TGTGCCAGCAGTCAATACAGGGGAGGACAGCCCCAGCATTTT. As protein: CASSQYRGGQPQHF.

The V gene is TRBV5-1, the J gene TRBJ1-1, with a possible D match to TRBD1 (6 bases). This CDR3 has 19 residues. Germline CDR1 and CDR2: SGHRS and YFSETQ. V dropped 5 bases and J dropped 1 base, with 27 bases sitting between them. The CDR3 loop is CASSWDTFSAIPRNTEAFF. CDR3 DNA: TGCGCCAGCAGTTGGGACACTTTCTCAGCCATTCCCCGGAACACTGAAGCTTTCTTT.

The sample holds one count of this clone. Other DNA sequences in the same sample also yield this CDR3. This chain uses TRBV5-1 with TRBJ1-3; 8 positions agree with TRBD1. The length of the CDR3 is 14 residues. Germline V gene data show CDR1 as SGHRS and CDR2 as YFSETQ. The V segment lost 4 bases and the J segment 2 bases; nucleotides outside the gene matches: 2. As DNA, the CDR3 is TGCGCCAGCAGCCTACAGGGGGCTGGAAACACCATATATTTT. Translated: CASSLQGAGNTIYF.

The rearrangement uses TRBV10-2 and TRBJ1-5, with D maybe TRBD1 (6 bases). This CDR3 has 16 residues. V gave up 6 bases and J gave up 5 bases, with 20 bases separating them. Germline CDR1 reads WSHSY; CDR2 reads SAAADI. In DNA form, the CDR3 reads TGCGCCAGCAGCCCTATGCTACAGGGATGGGATCAGCCCCAGCATTTT. Translated: CASSPMLQGWDQPQHF.

This sequence joins TRBV10-3 and TRBJ2-5; 10 bases are a match to TRBD2. The CDR3 is made up of 14 amino acids. Germline CDR1 reads ENHRY; CDR2 reads SYGVKD. With 6 bases clipped from V and 4 bases from J, the junction kept 5 bases outside the gene matches. CDR3 coding DNA: TGTGCCATCAGCGAGCGGGGGGGTCGAGAGACCCAGTACTTC. This gives the protein CAISERGGRETQYF.

The chain is built from TRBV7-9 and TRBJ1-1; 7 nucleotides agree with TRBD1. There are 15 residues in the CDR3. Germline V lookup: CDR1 SEHNR, CDR2 FQNEAQ (reference sequence). V was clipped by 3 bases and J by 3 bases; unmatched bases: 7. The CDR3 spells CASSFRTGAYTEAFF. The CDR3 DNA reads as TGTGCCAGCAGCTTCCGGACAGGAGCCTACACTGAAGCTTTCTTT.

The rearrangement links TRBV11-2 to TRBJ1-1; D uncertain. This CDR3 contains 13 residues. Germline assignment: CDR1 SGHAT and CDR2 FQNNGV. Trimming stripped 5 bases from V and 0 bases from J, with 7 bases between. The CDR3 DNA reads as TGTGCCAGCAGCCGGACTATGAACACTGAAGCTTTCTTT. It translates to CASSRTMNTEAFF.

CDR3 in amino acids: CASSETSGGRPDTQYF. CDR3 nucleotide sequence: TGTGCCAGCAGCGAGACTAGCGGGGGGAGACCAGATACGCAGTATTTT. The chain couples TRBV7-3 to TRBJ2-3; 13 nucleotides line up with TRBD2. Unmatched junction bases numbered 6, after V lost 5 bases and J lost 4 bases. The CDR3 has 16 amino acids. Germline assignment: CDR1 SGHTA and CDR2 FQGTGA.

The V call is TRBV7-3, the J call TRBJ1-2; 7 bases fit TRBD1. CDR3 length: 15 amino acids. Per the germline V gene, CDR1 is SGHTA and CDR2 is FQGTGA. The V gene end was trimmed by 1 base and the J gene end by 7 bases; junction bases not matched to a gene: 9. The CDR3, as DNA: TGTGCCAGCAGCTTAAGCGGTCAGGGGGATGGTGGCTACACCTTC. This sequence encodes CASSLSGQGDGGYTF.

This chain connects TRBV2 to TRBJ1-1; D remains unclear. The germline CDR1 and CDR2 sequences are SNHLY and FYNNEI. The CDR3 has 12 amino acids. V gave up 7 bases and J gave up 0 bases, with 6 bases separating them. The CDR3 DNA reads as TGTGCCAGCAAGTCTATGAACACTGAAGCTTTCTTT. The encoded protein is CASKSMNTEAFF.

This clone was seen a single time. The chain uses TRBV6-5 and TRBJ1-4; 7 nucleotides match TRBD1. V lost 6 bases and J lost 8; bases outside the gene matches: 6. CDR1 is MNHEY, CDR2 SVGAGI, per germline. The CDR3 length is 13 residues. The CDR3 DNA follows: TGTGCCAGCAGCCGGGACAGAAGAGAAAAACTGTTTTTT. It specifies CASSRDRREKLFF.

The chain couples TRBV28 to TRBJ1-6; D is possibly TRBD1 (6 bases). There are 14 residues in the CDR3. From germline, CDR1 is MDHEN and CDR2 SYDVKM. V lost 8 bases, J lost 13 bases, and 21 bases lay in between. The CDR3 nucleotides are TGTGCCAGCGGGTCGGTGGACAGCAACTCCCCCCTCCACTTT. This sequence encodes CASGSVDSNSPLHF.

The chain carries TRBV25-1 and TRBJ2-7, with TRBD2 as a possible D gene (6 bases). Germline V gives CDR1 MGHDK, CDR2 SYGVNS. V was trimmed by 6 bases and J by 0 bases, leaving 15 bases between them. The CDR3 runs to 15 residues. The CDR3 DNA follows: TGTGCCAGCAGGGTAACGGGGACTGACTCCTACGAGCAGTACTTC. Translation: CASRVTGTDSYEQYF.

The chain carries TRBV5-5 and TRBJ2-2, with D possibly being TRBD1 (6 bases). Germline V gene lookup returns CDR1 SGHKS and CDR2 YYEKEE (reference sequence). Deletions cut 2 bases from V and 5 bases from J, with 13 bases between. The CDR3 extends over 15 amino acids. In DNA, the CDR3 is TGTGCCAGCAGCTTTTCTGACAGGATTACCGGGGAGCTGTTTTTT. Protein: CASSFSDRITGELFF.

The V gene is TRBV5-1, the J gene TRBJ2-5; maybe TRBD2 (5 bases). The CDR3 contains 14 residues. The germline V gene has CDR1 SGHRS and CDR2 YFSETQ. Trimming removed 1 base from V and 5 bases from J, with 12 bases in between. The CDR3 nucleotides read TGCGCCAGCAGCTTGCGGGCTAGCAGGGAGACCCAGTACTTC. Encoded protein: CASSLRASRETQYF.

This clone was seen a single time. The chain employs TRBV7-3 and TRBJ1-1; D is perhaps TRBD1 (6 bases). Per germline, CDR1 SGHTA and CDR2 FQGTGA. V was clipped by 5 bases and J by 5 bases, with 18 bases between them. The CDR3 is 15 amino acids. DNA of the CDR3: TGTGCCAGCAGCCCCCCGGGAGGGGGGCAGACTGAAGCTTTCTTT. This sequence encodes CASSPPGGGQTEAFF.

This clone was observed a handful of times. The V gene is TRBV7-3, the J gene TRBJ2-1; D unresolved. There are 13 residues in the CDR3. In germline, CDR1 is SGHTA, CDR2 FQGTGA. V was pared by 5 bases and J by 7 bases, with 12 bases between. In DNA form, the CDR3 reads TGTGCCAGCAGCCCCCCATCCCGGAATGAGCAGTTCTTC. Translation: CASSPPSRNEQFF. The full variable domain, its missing parts supplied by reference TRBV7-3 and TRBJ2-1, is GAGVSQTPSNKVTEKGKYVELRCDPISGHTALYWYRQSLGQGPEFLIYFQGTGAADDSGLPNDRFFAVRPEGSVSTLKIQRTERGDSAVYLCASSPPSRNEQFFGPGTRLTVL.

The chain recombines TRBV6-5 with TRBJ1-5; D perhaps matches TRBD1 (5 bases). Trimming took 7 bases from V and 6 from J, leaving 16 bases between them. The CDR3 has 14 residues. From germline, CDR1 is MNHEY and CDR2 SVGAGI. The CDR3 DNA is TGTGCCAGCATCGACGGGGGATTAGGTCAGCCCCAGCATTTT. Protein product: CASIDGGLGQPQHF.

The chain recombines TRBV19 with TRBJ2-7, with 10 nucleotides matching TRBD1. This CDR3 contains 13 residues. Losses at the gene ends were 6 bases for V and 4 bases for J; bases not matched to a gene: 3. Germline V gives CDR1 LNHDA, CDR2 SQIVND (reference sequence). The CDR3, as DNA: TGTGCCAGTAGCGGACAGGGGGATTACGAGCAGTACTTC. Translation gives CASSGQGDYEQYF. The full variable domain, in which reference TRBV19 and TRBJ2-7 provide the parts outside the CDR3, is DGGITQSPKYLFRKEGQNVTLSCEQNLNHDAMYWYRQDPGQGLRLIYYSQIVNDFQKGDIAEGYSVSREKKESFPLTVTSAQKNPTAFYLCASSGQGDYEQYFGPGTRLTVT.

The chain is built from TRBV6-4 and TRBJ2-3; weak D call: TRBD1 (5 bases). V was trimmed by 3 bases and J by 2 bases, leaving 12 bases between them. There are 15 residues in the CDR3. Germline V gene data show CDR1 as MRHNA and CDR2 as SNTAGT. This CDR3 reads CASSDQGFLTDTQYF. The DNA of the CDR3 is TGTGCCAGCAGTGATCAGGGCTTTCTCACAGATACGCAGTATTTT.

The rearrangement uses TRBV2 and TRBJ1-4; D is unresolved. V was trimmed by 8 bases and J by 4 bases, leaving 11 bases between them. This CDR3 contains 13 residues. Germline values: CDR1 SNHLY, CDR2 FYNNEI. The DNA of the CDR3 is TGTGCCAGCCACCTTGGGCATAATGAAAAACTGTTTTTT. Residues: CASHLGHNEKLFF.

The chain links TRBV12-3 or TRBV12-4 to TRBJ1-1; D call uncertain. Deletions cut 5 bases from V and 11 bases from J, with 12 bases between. This CDR3 has 11 amino acids. The CDR3 region has the DNA TGTGCCAGCAGTGTGGGCATGAATGCTTTCTTT. Translation: CASSVGMNAFF.